Many counts were recorded for the clone carrying this T cell receptor beta chain. The antigen remains undetermined. These data are taken from a study of T cells in Graves' hyperthyroidism and ophthalmopathy. RNA transcripts provided the source from which TCR beta CDR3 regions were amplified. Initially, a first-round RT-PCR of the TCR CDR3 employed the HTBI primer set. One entry per CDR3 protein results from TCRdb running MiXCR on the multiplex PCR reads. The table records hundreds of thousands of distinct CDR3 sequences, 15% to 18% of them present only once. Germline lookup yields CDR1 SGHRS and CDR2 YFSETQ. Trimming stripped 1 base from V and 7 bases from J, with 15 bases between. The CDR3 covers 15 residues. Study-level results: In blood, most of the thyroid clonotypes expanded above 0.001 were also present.

Diagnosis of hyperthyroidism was new in patients aged 18 to 65, and its duration was under 2 months. The study left out patients who had uncontrolled infection, other autoimmune disease, pregnancy or lactation. The sequenced sample consisted of blood. V and J are TRBV5-1 and TRBJ1-5, with D perhaps TRBD1 (6 bases). The clonotype comes from a woman under 30 with Graves' hyperthyroidism that later progressed to Graves' ophthalmopathy. The CDR3: CASSLSSGAEQPQHF. The CDR3 DNA reads as TGCGCCAGCAGCTTGTCGTCAGGGGCCGAACAGCCCCAGCATTTT.